These 17 T cell receptor beta chains share one sample of origin, sequenced in a study of blood T cell repertoires in COVID-19. Generated by immunoSEQ multiplex PCR, the TCRdb table keeps only in-frame clones and is missing some. The table records 300,000 to 350,000 clones, roughly 85% of them present only once. The sequenced material came from PBMCs or T cells enriched from blood (not recorded which). These TCRs come from a woman between 40 and 50 years old with acute COVID-19.

This chain links TRBV7-8 with TRBJ1-6; D is unclear. Germline V gene lookup returns CDR1 SGHVS and CDR2 FQNEAQ. The CDR3 is made up of 15 amino acids. V lost 5 bases, J lost 3 bases, and 11 bases lay in between. This CDR3 is CASSPDINYNSPLHF. DNA of the CDR3: TGTGCCAGCAGCCCCGACATAAACTATAATTCACCCCTCCACTTT. Full variable domain (rest looked up from reference TRBV7-8 and TRBJ1-6): GAGVSQSPRYKVAKRGQDVALRCDPISGHVSLFWYQQALGQGPEFLTYFQNEAQLDKSGLPSDRFFAERPEGSVSTLKIQRTQQEDSAVYLCASSPDINYNSPLHFGNGTRLTVT.

The chain employs TRBV3-1 (or the pseudogene TRBV3-2) and TRBJ1-3; 7 bases line up with TRBD1. The CDR3 length is 16 residues. Germline V gives CDR1 LGHDT, CDR2 YNNKEL (reference sequence). J lost 7 bases, V lost 1 base, and 10 bases had no gene match. The CDR3 here is CASSQGGTVDANTIYF. The CDR3 region has the DNA TGTGCCAGCAGCCAAGGAGGGACAGTGGATGCCAACACCATATATTTT.

The V call is TRBV9, the J call TRBJ1-5; unclear D gene. The V gene's germline CDR1 is SGDLS and CDR2 YYNGEE. This CDR3 comprises 13 residues. Trimming stripped 0 bases from V and 7 bases from J, with 8 bases between. The CDR3 DNA reads as TGTGCCAGCAGCGTAGCGGGGTACCAGCCCCAGCATTTT. Amino acids: CASSVAGYQPQHF.

Note on this clone: One junction end does not reproduce the germline sequence, and a read error may be involved. The sample contains more than one DNA sequence encoding this CDR3. The V call is TRBV7-3, the J call TRBJ2-2, with D tentatively TRBD2 (5 bases). This CDR3 comprises 14 residues. Germline V gene data show CDR1 as SGHTA and CDR2 as FQGTGA. CDR3 sequence (DNA): TGTGCCAGCAGCCTCCAAACATACACCGGGGAACTGTTTTTT. Translating gives CASSLQTYTGELFF.

The chain combines TRBV5-8 with TRBJ2-3; TRBD2 agrees at 8 bases. CDR1 and CDR2 (germline): SGHTS, YDEGEE. Trimming at V came to 2 bases and at J to 0 bases, leaving 2 bases not matched to a gene. The CDR3 sequence is 15 residues long. This chain's CDR3 is CASSLAGVSTDTQYF. CDR3 in DNA: TGTGCCAGCAGCTTAGCGGGGGTGAGCACAGATACGCAGTATTTT.

The gene calls are TRBV27 and TRBJ2-1, with TRBD1 matching 8 bases. Unmatched junction bases numbered 17, after V lost 5 bases and J lost 5 bases. The germline gives CDR1 MNHEY, CDR2 SMNVEV (reference sequence). The CDR3 covers 18 residues. The CDR3 loop is CASSPFPRDRHHHNEQFF. The CDR3 region has the DNA TGTGCCAGCAGTCCCTTCCCCCGGGACAGGCACCATCACAATGAGCAGTTCTTC.

J is TRBJ1-1 and V is TRBV5-6; D not resolved. The germline V gene encodes CDR1 SGHDT and CDR2 YYEEEE. The CDR3 covers 16 residues. V was clipped by 0 bases and J by 1 base, with 13 bases between them. CDR3: CASSLAMGTGNTEAFF. As DNA, the CDR3 is TGTGCCAGCAGCTTGGCTATGGGTACGGGGAACACTGAAGCTTTCTTT.

The chain joins TRBV7-2 to TRBJ2-5, with TRBD2 identical over 8 bases. J gave up 2 bases and V 0 bases, and 8 bases lay outside the gene matches. The CDR3 has 17 amino acids. Germline CDR1 reads SGHTA; CDR2 reads FQGNSA. The CDR3 spells CASSLALAGGSQETQYF. The CDR3 nucleotides are TGTGCCAGCAGCTTAGCGCTTGCGGGAGGCTCTCAAGAGACCCAGTACTTC.

V usage is TRBV9 and J usage is TRBJ1-1; possible D gene TRBD1, 5 bases. The V end lost 3 bases, the J end lost 3 bases, and 9 bases lay between the germline ends. This CDR3 is built from 13 residues. CDR1 is SGDLS and CDR2 is YYNGEE in the germline V gene. The CDR3 loop reads CASSAGTYTEAFF. DNA for the CDR3: TGTGCCAGCAGCGCCGGGACTTACACTGAAGCTTTCTTT.

V usage is TRBV19 and J usage is TRBJ2-3; 7 bases fit TRBD1. The CDR3 has 14 residues. J gave up 2 bases and V 5 bases, and 4 bases lay outside the gene matches. The germline gives CDR1 LNHDA, CDR2 SQIVND (reference sequence). This CDR3 is CASSPGQLTDTQYF. For the CDR3, the DNA is TGTGCCAGTAGTCCGGGACAGCTCACAGATACGCAGTATTTT.

The chain uses TRBV14 and TRBJ2-3, with 11 bases identical to TRBD2. Germline V gene data show CDR1 as SGHDN and CDR2 as FVKESK. CDR3 length: 19 amino acids. Trimming removed 3 bases from V and 2 bases from J; junction bases left unmatched: 13. DNA for the CDR3: TGTGCCAGCAGCCACCTTAAATCCGGTAGCGGGGGGGCCACAGATACGCAGTATTTT. Protein: CASSHLKSGSGGATDTQYF.

V gene TRBV7-2 combines with J gene TRBJ2-1; 7 nucleotides align to TRBD2. Germline V gene data show CDR1 as SGHTA and CDR2 as FQGNSA. The ends lost 3 bases at V and 0 bases at J; junction bases unmatched: 5. The CDR3 has 16 residues. The CDR3: CASSFMRGSSYNEQFF. In DNA, the CDR3 is TGTGCCAGCAGCTTTATGCGGGGGAGCTCCTACAATGAGCAGTTCTTC.

This clone was recorded only once. The chain combines TRBV28 with TRBJ1-5, with 7 bases fitting TRBD1. Germline CDR1 reads MDHEN; CDR2 reads SYDVKM. This CDR3 spans 15 amino acids. The V gene end was trimmed by 6 bases and the J gene end by 6 bases; junction bases not matched to a gene: 11. CDR3 sequence: CASSSGQAGGQPQHF. The DNA of the CDR3 is TGTGCCAGCAGCTCCGGACAGGCGGGAGGTCAGCCCCAGCATTTT.

This chain links TRBV3-1 (or the pseudogene TRBV3-2) with TRBJ2-7; no reliable D call. CDR1 and CDR2 (germline): LGHDT, YNNKEL (reference sequence). The CDR3 runs 11 residues. Trimming cost V 3 bases and J 2 bases, with 2 bases left between them. This CDR3 reads CASSHAYEQYF. DNA of the CDR3: TGTGCCAGCAGCCACGCCTACGAGCAGTACTTC.

With regard to this clone: Other DNA sequences in the same sample also yield this CDR3. CDR3 residues: CATSRDRGLDGYTF. The DNA of the CDR3 is TGTGCCACCAGCAGAGACAGGGGGTTGGATGGCTACACCTTC. The V gene is TRBV15, the J gene TRBJ1-2, with 7 bases that match TRBD1. CDR1 LNHNV and CDR2 YYDKDF come from the germline V gene (reference sequence). This CDR3 comprises 14 residues. After removal of 0 bases from V and 6 bases from J, the junction contained 4 bases not matched to a gene.

The V gene is TRBV28, the J gene TRBJ1-5; D gene ambiguous. The germline gives CDR1 MDHEN, CDR2 SYDVKM. Trimming removed 5 bases from V and 3 bases from J, with 11 bases in between. This CDR3 comprises 14 residues. The CDR3 is CASSVREYNQPQHF. CDR3 DNA sequence: TGTGCCAGCAGTGTAAGAGAATACAATCAGCCCCAGCATTTT.

The chain recombines TRBV7-2 with TRBJ2-7; 9 bases are shared with TRBD2. There are 18 residues in the CDR3. Germline V gene data show CDR1 as SGHTA and CDR2 as FQGNSA. Trimming removed 5 bases from V and 3 bases from J; junction bases left unmatched: 17. Written as DNA, the CDR3 is TGTGCCAGCAGCCCCCGCGCGGTAAGCGGGGGGACCCACTACGAGCAGTACTTC. Protein product: CASSPRAVSGGTHYEQYF.